These 32 T cell receptor beta chains were sequenced from one sample in a study of OX40 agonist ivuxolimab in advanced cancers. The receptor library was made with the immunoSEQ multiplex PCR assay. The immuneACCESS repertoire file appears here via TCRdb, limited to in-frame rearrangements. These files lack a portion of the clones; in checked studies, under half of the deficit traces to unresolved V genes, and the cause of the others is not known. The sample table shows over 95,000 clones, and about 96% are seen once. The ten largest clones add up to 2% to 2.5% of the sample. Material: CD4+ or CD8+ T cells sorted from blood, obtained in a trial of the OX40 agonist ivuxolimab. The receptors come from an adult with an advanced solid tumor such as melanoma, head and neck, liver or kidney cancer.

V and J are TRBV19 and TRBJ2-7, with TRBD1 matching over 8 bases. The germline V gene has CDR1 LNHDA and CDR2 SQIVND (reference sequence). CDR3 size: 14 residues. V lost 1 base to trimming and J lost 4 bases; unmatched junction nucleotides: 3. The CDR3 sequence is CASSIVDRVYEQYF. CDR3 coding DNA: TGTGCCAGTAGTATAGTGGACAGGGTTTACGAGCAGTACTTC.

The DNA of the CDR3 is TGTGCCAGCGGGACTAGCGGGGATACGCAGTATTTT. Protein sequence: CASGTSGDTQYF. This chain links TRBV6-5 with TRBJ2-3, with 12 bases aligning to TRBD2. This CDR3 has 12 amino acids. In germline, CDR1 is MNHEY, CDR2 SVGAGI. The J segment lost 6 bases and the V segment lost 8 bases, leaving 0 bases of the junction unmatched.

The chain uses TRBV19 and TRBJ2-1; 7 bases fit TRBD2. Germline lookup yields CDR1 LNHDA and CDR2 SQIVND (reference sequence). This CDR3 spans 14 amino acids. J was trimmed by 10 bases and V by 6 bases; bases with no gene match: 12. CDR3 sequence: CASRRGLSGWEQFF. The CDR3 DNA is TGTGCCAGTAGGAGGGGACTATCGGGATGGGAGCAGTTCTTC.

The table lists this clone with a count of one. The V gene is TRBV7-9, the J gene TRBJ2-7; a weak D match, TRBD1 (6 bases). With 4 bases removed from V and 3 bases from J, the gap between germline ends came to 10 bases. The CDR3 consists of 13 residues. CDR1 is SEHNR and CDR2 is FQNEAQ in the germline V gene (reference sequence). CDR3 nucleotide sequence: TGTGCCAGCAGCTCGAGGACAGACTACGAGCAGTACTTC. Translation: CASSSRTDYEQYF.

The chain recombines TRBV5-1 with TRBJ2-7, with D possibly TRBD1 on 5 matching bases. This CDR3 region has 13 residues. V was trimmed by 1 base and J by 2 bases, leaving 7 bases between them. The germline gives CDR1 SGHRS, CDR2 YFSETQ. CDR3 nucleotides: TGCGCCAGCAGCTTGACAGGTGCCTACGAGCAGTACTTC. This translates into CASSLTGAYEQYF.

CDR3 DNA sequence: TGTGCCAGCAGCGCACAGGGGAATTCACCCCTCCACTTT. Amino acids: CASSAQGNSPLHF. The J gene is TRBJ1-6, the V gene TRBV9, with TRBD1 identical over 7 bases. V lost 3 bases and J lost 7; bases outside the gene matches: 1. CDR3 length: 13 residues. Germline assignment: CDR1 SGDLS and CDR2 YYNGEE.

This clone was recorded only once. The V and J genes are TRBV28 and TRBJ2-7; 7 nucleotides match TRBD1. The CDR3 extends over 13 amino acids. Germline V gene data show CDR1 as MDHEN and CDR2 as SYDVKM. V shed 4 bases and J 3 bases; nucleotides not matched to a gene: 3. In nucleotides, the CDR3 is TGTGCCAGCAGTTGGGACAGAGTCTACGAGCAGTACTTC. Translating gives CASSWDRVYEQYF.

This clone was recorded once. The CDR3 DNA reads TGTGCCAGCAGTTTCGCGGGAGTAGTCTACGAGCAGTACTTC. Protein: CASSFAGVVYEQYF. The gene calls are TRBV27 and TRBJ2-5, with 7 bases lining up with TRBD2. The DNA end lines up better with TRBJ2-7; the J call may be wrong. Germline V CDR1 and CDR2: MNHEY, SMNVEV (reference sequence). This CDR3 comprises 14 residues.

This chain joins TRBV27 and TRBJ2-3; 11 nucleotides match TRBD2. The CDR3 loop spans 17 amino acids. Germline CDR1 is MNHEY and CDR2 is SMNVEV (reference sequence). The J segment lost 3 bases and the V segment lost 2 bases, leaving 7 bases of the junction unmatched. The CDR3 reads CASSLIASGGITDTQYF. In DNA, the CDR3 is TGTGCCAGCAGTTTAATCGCTAGCGGGGGGATAACAGATACGCAGTATTTT.

The V call is TRBV29-1, the J call TRBJ2-2, with 11 positions matching TRBD2. The CDR3 runs to 13 residues. Germline CDR1 SQVTM, CDR2 ANQGSEA. Losses at the gene ends were 7 bases for V and 5 bases for J; bases not matched to a gene: 3. CDR3 amino acids: CSGGLAETGELFF. The CDR3 nucleotides read TGCAGCGGGGGACTAGCGGAGACCGGGGAGCTGTTTTTT.

The chain has TRBV7-9 and TRBJ2-5; D may be TRBD2 (6 bases). The CDR3 has 17 amino acids. Germline values: CDR1 SEHNR, CDR2 FQNEAQ (reference sequence). Trimming left V 5 bases short and J 5 bases short, with 24 bases between. The DNA for the CDR3 is TGTGCCAGCAGCATATATGCCCTAGCGCGGGGAATGGAGACCCAGTACTTC. It is translated as CASSIYALARGMETQYF. Together with reference TRBV7-9 and TRBJ2-5, the CDR3 gives the full variable domain: DTGVSQNPRHKITKRGQNVTFRCDPISEHNRLYWYRQTLGQGPEFLTYFQNEAQLEKSRLLSDRFSAERPKGSFSTLEIQRTEQGDSAMYLCASSIYALARGMETQYFGPGTRLLVL.

The CDR3 loop reads CASSQGSGNTIYF. The CDR3 DNA sequence: TGTGCCAGCAGCCAAGGGTCCGGAAACACCATATATTTT. The rearrangement uses TRBV4-2 and TRBJ1-3; D is unclear. The CDR3 has 13 amino acids. In germline, CDR1 is LGHNA, CDR2 YNFKEQ. The germline V and J ends were trimmed by 1 base and 4 bases, with 5 bases remaining between them.

The gene calls are TRBV18 and TRBJ2-7; TRBD2 aligns across 7 bases. CDR3 length: 15 amino acids. Germline V CDR1 and CDR2: KGHSH, LQKENI. Trimming removed 0 bases from V and 3 bases from J; junction bases left unmatched: 5. The CDR3 loop is CASSPPDIAGYEQYF. The CDR3 nucleotides are TGTGCCAGCTCACCACCCGACATAGCGGGCTACGAGCAGTACTTC.

The V call is TRBV2, the J call TRBJ2-7; possible D gene TRBD2, 6 bases. The V gene lost 6 bases and the J gene lost 0 bases, with 6 bases spanning the gap. This CDR3 has 12 residues. The germline CDR1 and CDR2 sequences are SNHLY and FYNNEI. CDR3 sequence: CASSGGSYEQYF. CDR3 bases: TGTGCCAGCAGCGGGGGCTCCTACGAGCAGTACTTC.

The chain carries TRBV9 and TRBJ2-2; a weak D match, TRBD1 (6 bases). The germline V and J ends were trimmed by 2 bases and 0 bases, with 14 bases remaining between them. The germline V gene has CDR1 SGDLS and CDR2 YYNGEE. The CDR3 is 17 amino acids. The CDR3 DNA follows: TGTGCCAGCAGCGTTTCTACAGGGAGCCCGAACACCGGGGAGCTGTTTTTT. Translation gives CASSVSTGSPNTGELFF.

This clone was counted a single time. The chain has TRBV5-8 and TRBJ2-1; D is undetermined. This CDR3 comprises 14 residues. Between the trimmed V and J ends, which lost 4 bases and 2 bases, there was a span of 10 bases. Germline V gene sequence: CDR1 SGHTS, CDR2 YDEGEE. CDR3 residues: CASSPTSTYNEQFF. The CDR3 DNA is TGTGCCAGCAGCCCCACGAGCACCTACAATGAGCAGTTCTTC.

The rearrangement joins TRBV2 to TRBJ2-2; 15 nucleotides line up with TRBD2. Germline loops: CDR1 SNHLY, CDR2 FYNNEI. CDR3 length: 17 amino acids. The V segment lost 7 bases and the J segment 5 bases; nucleotides outside the gene matches: 8. CDR3 in DNA: TGTGCCAGCATAGGACTAGCGGGAGGGAAAAGAACCGGGGAGCTGTTTTTT. Translated, it gives CASIGLAGGKRTGELFF.

V gene TRBV7-9 combines with J gene TRBJ2-7; TRBD1 aligns across 8 bases. The CDR3 runs to 13 residues. Per germline, CDR1 SEHNR and CDR2 FQNEAQ (reference sequence). V lost 4 bases, J lost 5 bases, and 4 bases stayed unmatched. The CDR3 DNA reads TGTGCCAGCAGCTGGACAGGGATCGACGAGCAGTACTTC. Translating gives CASSWTGIDEQYF.

V gene TRBV5-5 combines with J gene TRBJ2-7, with TRBD1 identical over 7 bases. V lost 5 bases, J lost 1 base, and 6 bases stayed unmatched. Germline loops: CDR1 SGHKS, CDR2 YYEKEE (reference sequence). The CDR3 contains 14 residues. The CDR3 region is CASSPDRASYEQYF. The CDR3 region has the DNA TGTGCCAGCAGTCCTGACAGGGCTTCCTACGAGCAGTACTTC.

The CDR3 loop reads CASSVGAGRETQYF. DNA of the CDR3: TGTGCCAGCAGCGTAGGAGCAGGGAGGGAGACCCAGTACTTC. The rearrangement joins TRBV9 to TRBJ2-5; D is perhaps TRBD2 (6 bases). Trimming stripped 0 bases from V and 5 bases from J, with 11 bases between. Germline V gene lookup returns CDR1 SGDLS and CDR2 YYNGEE. The CDR3 spans 14 residues.

The chain uses TRBV5-8 and TRBJ2-3, with TRBD1 matching over 11 bases. From germline, CDR1 is SGHTS and CDR2 YDEGEE. This CDR3 is 15 amino acids long. Germline trimming cut 4 bases from V and 2 bases from J; bases unmatched to any gene: 3. CDR3 sequence (DNA): TGTGCCAGCAGCCATGGACAGGGGGCCACAGATACGCAGTATTTT. Translating gives CASSHGQGATDTQYF.

The chain has TRBV4-3 and TRBJ2-7; D call uncertain. Germline loops: CDR1 LGHNA, CDR2 YSLEER. The CDR3 spans 16 residues. The V end was cut by 0 bases, the J end by 0 bases, with 12 bases between. CDR3 in amino acids: CASSQDWAEPSYEQYF. The DNA for the CDR3 is TGCGCCAGCAGCCAAGATTGGGCGGAACCCTCCTACGAGCAGTACTTC.

V and J are TRBV27 and TRBJ1-6; weak D call: TRBD1 (5 bases). The CDR3 sequence is 13 residues long. With 6 bases removed from V and 9 bases from J, the gap between germline ends came to 12 bases. CDR1 MNHEY and CDR2 SMNVEV come from the germline V gene (reference sequence). CDR3 bases: TGTGCCAGCAGCCCCGGGACTTTTTCACCCCTCCACTTT. Protein sequence: CASSPGTFSPLHF.

This clone appeared once. V and J are TRBV4-3 and TRBJ2-1; TRBD2 agrees at 7 bases. Germline loops: CDR1 LGHNA, CDR2 YSLEER. This CDR3 comprises 17 residues. V was pared by 0 bases and J by 7 bases, with 12 bases of the junction left unmatched. The CDR3 DNA reads TGCGCCAGCAGCCAAGATACCTCGGCGGGAGTATGGAATGAGCAGTTCTTC. It codes for CASSQDTSAGVWNEQFF.

The rearrangement joins TRBV15 to TRBJ1-2, with TRBD1 identical over 9 bases. The CDR3 sequence is 13 residues long. Germline-derived CDR1 and CDR2 are LNHNV and YYDKDF (reference sequence). Trimming took 5 bases from V and 4 from J; bases not matched to a gene: 2. The CDR3 nucleotides are TGTGCCACCAGCCAGACAGGGGGCTATGGCTACACCTTC. Protein product: CATSQTGGYGYTF.

V gene TRBV5-1 combines with J gene TRBJ1-3; D possibly corresponds to TRBD1 (5 bases). The CDR3 covers 16 residues. Germline V lookup: CDR1 SGHRS, CDR2 YFSETQ. Trimming shortened V by 0 bases and J by 0 bases, and 10 bases separated the two germline ends. CDR3 nucleotides: TGCGCCAGCAGCTTGGAGGGGTTCCTCTCTGGAAACACCATATATTTT. Translation gives CASSLEGFLSGNTIYF.

The chain is built from TRBV28 and TRBJ1-5; a weak D match, TRBD1 (5 bases). V shed 7 bases and J shed 12 bases, with 16 bases lying between them. This CDR3 region has 12 residues. The germline V gene has CDR1 MDHEN and CDR2 SYDVKM. The CDR3 sequence is CASMENRDLQHF. In nucleotides, the CDR3 is TGTGCCAGCATGGAAAACCGGGACCTCCAGCATTTT.

The chain joins TRBV9 to TRBJ1-2; 7 nucleotides line up with TRBD1. The CDR3 consists of 17 residues. Germline V gene sequence: CDR1 SGDLS, CDR2 YYNGEE. Trimming removed 0 bases from V and 5 bases from J; junction bases left unmatched: 13. The chain's CDR3 is CASSVAPPLDRIYGYTF. The CDR3 nucleotides are TGTGCCAGCAGCGTAGCTCCGCCGTTGGACAGGATTTATGGCTACACCTTC.

The V and J genes are TRBV7-9 and TRBJ1-1; possible D gene TRBD1, 5 bases. Between the trimmed V and J ends, which lost 2 bases and 1 base, there was a span of 8 bases. The CDR3 totals 14 residues. The germline V gene encodes CDR1 SEHNR and CDR2 FQNEAQ (reference sequence). CDR3 loop: CASSLRGANTEAFF. In DNA, the CDR3 is TGTGCCAGCAGCTTACGAGGGGCGAACACTGAAGCTTTCTTT.

The rearrangement links TRBV7-3 to TRBJ2-7, with D unclear. Germline CDR1 reads SGHTA; CDR2 reads FQGTGA. This CDR3 is built from 15 residues. The V and J ends lost 3 bases and 3 bases respectively, with 15 bases between them. The DNA of the CDR3 is TGTGCCAGCAGCTTGTTTTTCGGGTCGGGCTACGAGCAGTACTTC. Translated: CASSLFFGSGYEQYF.

J is TRBJ2-1 and V is TRBV19; D is ambiguous. The ends were cut back, 0 bases at V and 5 bases at J, with 5 bases in the middle. CDR3 size: 13 residues. CDR1 is LNHDA and CDR2 is SQIVND in the germline V gene (reference sequence). CDR3 sequence (DNA): TGTGCCAGTAGTATAGAGCCCAACAATGAGCAGTTCTTC. Its protein product is CASSIEPNNEQFF.

V is TRBV7-9 and J is TRBJ2-7; 11 bases align to TRBD2. J was trimmed by 3 bases and V by 4 bases; bases with no gene match: 5. Germline CDR1 and CDR2: SEHNR and FQNEAQ (reference sequence). This CDR3 region has 15 residues. The CDR3 reads CASSSQLAGVYEQYF. The DNA for the CDR3 is TGTGCCAGCAGCTCCCAACTAGCGGGAGTCTACGAGCAGTACTTC.